Here is one T cell receptor beta chain with its context. The V end lost 6 bases, the J end lost 1 base, and 7 bases lay between the germline ends. The germline CDR1 and CDR2 sequences are MDHEN and SYDVKM. The CDR3 totals 14 residues. Here immunoSEQ multiplex PCR was the method, and the copy in TCRdb shows in-frame clones only, minus some. The sample yields fewer than 700,000 clones, around 90% seen once. The data belong to a study of blood T cell repertoires in COVID-19. Sequenced input: peripheral blood. The chain recombines TRBV28 with TRBJ1-6; D is unclear. The receptor was isolated from a woman in her 50s with COVID-19, enrolled during active disease. CDR3 region: CASSLGSYNSPLHF. CDR3 nucleotide sequence: TGTGCCAGCAGCCTAGGATCCTATAATTCACCCCTCCACTTT.